This T cell receptor beta chain was observed in a study of T-cell reconstitution after alpha-beta-depleted transplantation in children (dated by TCRdb to the mid-2010s). With regard to the full study: Using TCR repertoire profiling, the study quantitatively followed how T-cell immune reconstitution unfolded in children after TCRalphabeta/CD19-depleted allogeneic hematopoietic cell transplantation.

The CDR3 holds 12 amino acids from the cysteine to the phenylalanine. Only the CDR3 DNA is retained, 36 bases long and in frame from the first base. Per the germline V gene, MNHEY is the CDR1 and SVGEGT is the CDR2. Library prep was done by PCR. The data were produced on an Illumina HiSeq 2500. TCR library preparation used molecular barcoding, with unique molecular identifiers applied to normalize quantification of the TCRbeta repertoire. TCRdb ran its own pipeline on the public reads, namely fastp trimming at Q25 and MiXCR clone calling, and kept in-frame beta chains. Here each entry gathers all rows of one CDR3 protein and keeps the most common genes and DNA. The sample table shows about 480,000 distinct CDR3 sequences, and around 13% are seen once. The ten biggest clones cover less than 6.5% of the sample. On this clonotype itself: The clone's antigen remains unknown. An end of the junction differs from the germline gene, which may be a read error.

The sequence derives from a human donor who donated a stem cell graft to a child with combined immunodeficiency. The chain uses TRBV6-2 or TRBV6-3 and TRBJ2-7; TRBD2 matches 9 bases in the middle. Sequencing used PBMCs from the stem cell graft donor, obtained from the stem cell graft. The CDR3 corresponds to CASSYGAGGGHF. The DNA sequence is given as TGTGCCAGCAGTTACGGAGCGGGAGGCGGCCACTTC.